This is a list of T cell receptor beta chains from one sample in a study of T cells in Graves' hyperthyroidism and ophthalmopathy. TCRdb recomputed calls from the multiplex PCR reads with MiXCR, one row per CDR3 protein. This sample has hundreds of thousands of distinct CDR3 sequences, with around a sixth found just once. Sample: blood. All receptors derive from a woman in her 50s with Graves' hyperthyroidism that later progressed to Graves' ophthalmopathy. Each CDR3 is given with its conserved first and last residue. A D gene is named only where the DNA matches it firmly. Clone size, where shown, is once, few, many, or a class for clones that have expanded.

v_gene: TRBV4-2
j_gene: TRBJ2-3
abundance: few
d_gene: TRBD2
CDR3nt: TGTGCCAGCAACCAAGATGTCGGGGGGGGAAATAGGGCAGATACGCAGTATTTT
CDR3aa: CASNQDVGGGNRADTQYF

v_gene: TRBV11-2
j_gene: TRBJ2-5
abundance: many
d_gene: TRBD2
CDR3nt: TGTGCCAGCAGCTTAGCGGGAGCGGGGGGGTCAGAGACCCAGTACTTC
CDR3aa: CASSLAGAGGSETQYF

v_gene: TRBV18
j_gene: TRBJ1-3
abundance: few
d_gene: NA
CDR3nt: TGTGCCAGCTCTCCTCAGGGGACCGCTGGAAACACCATATATTTT
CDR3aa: CASSPQGTAGNTIYF

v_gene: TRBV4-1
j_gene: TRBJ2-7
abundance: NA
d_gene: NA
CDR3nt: TGCGCCAGCAGCCAAGATAATCCCGCCTACGAGCAGTACTTC
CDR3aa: CASSQDNPAYEQYF

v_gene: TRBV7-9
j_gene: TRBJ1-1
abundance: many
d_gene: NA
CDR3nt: TGTGCCAGCAGCCCTCTACGGACTCCGAACACTGAAGCTTTCTTT
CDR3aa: CASSPLRTPNTEAFF

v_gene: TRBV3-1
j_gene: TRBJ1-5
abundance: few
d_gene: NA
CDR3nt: TGTGCCAGCAGCCCCCGGCCGGAGGGCCAGCCCCAGCATTTT
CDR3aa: CASSPRPEGQPQHF

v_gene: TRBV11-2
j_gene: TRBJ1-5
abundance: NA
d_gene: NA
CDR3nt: TGTGCCAGCAGCTTTGGGTCAGCCGGCCAGCCCCAGCATTTT
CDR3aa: CASSFGSAGQPQHF

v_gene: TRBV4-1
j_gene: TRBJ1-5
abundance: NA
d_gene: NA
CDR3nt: TGCGCCAGCAGCCAACACAGGAACAATCAGCCCCAGCATTTT
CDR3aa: CASSQHRNNQPQHF

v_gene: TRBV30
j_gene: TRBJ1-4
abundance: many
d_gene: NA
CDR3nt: TGTGCCTGGAGTGCCCTCTCTCCGGTTAGTGAAAAACTGTTTTTT
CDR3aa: CAWSALSPVSEKLFF

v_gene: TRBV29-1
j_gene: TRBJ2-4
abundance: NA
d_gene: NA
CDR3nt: TGCAGCGCCCTAGGACGCCAAGCGTTAAACATTCAGTACTTC
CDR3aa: CSALGRQALNIQYF

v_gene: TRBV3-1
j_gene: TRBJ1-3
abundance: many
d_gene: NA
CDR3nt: TGTGCCAGCAGCCAAGTACGTGCTTCTGGAAACACCATATATTTT
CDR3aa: CASSQVRASGNTIYF

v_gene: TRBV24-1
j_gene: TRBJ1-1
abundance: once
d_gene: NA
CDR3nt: TGTGCCACCAGTGATCCGGGTGCGGGGAACACTGAAGCTTTCTTT
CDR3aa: CATSDPGAGNTEAFF

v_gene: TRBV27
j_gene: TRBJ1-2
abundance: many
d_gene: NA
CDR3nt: TGTGCCAGCAGTCCCTCTAGGACAGAGAACGGCTACACCTTC
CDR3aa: CASSPSRTENGYTF

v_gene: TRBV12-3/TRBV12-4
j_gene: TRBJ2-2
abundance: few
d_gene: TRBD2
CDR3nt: TGTGCCAGCACGCCTCTAGCGGGGGGTAATACCGGGGAGCTGTTTTTT
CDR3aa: CASTPLAGGNTGELFF

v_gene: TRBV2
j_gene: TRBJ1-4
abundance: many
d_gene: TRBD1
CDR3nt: TGTGCCAGCAGAACGACAGGGGAGGAAGAAAAACTGTTTTTT
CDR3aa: CASRTTGEEEKLFF

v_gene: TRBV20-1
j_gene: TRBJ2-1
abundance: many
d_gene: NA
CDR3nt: TGCAGTGCTAGAGCATATAATGAGCAGTTCTTC
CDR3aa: CSARAYNEQFF

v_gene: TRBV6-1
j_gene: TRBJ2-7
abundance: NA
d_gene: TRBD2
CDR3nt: TGTGCCAGCAGCAAAATGACTAGCGGGGGCCCTAGAGAGCAGTACTTC
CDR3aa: CASSKMTSGGPREQYF

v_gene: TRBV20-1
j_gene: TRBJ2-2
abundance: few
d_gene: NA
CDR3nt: TGCAGTGCCGAGGCGCCGAACACCGGGGAGCTGTTTTTT
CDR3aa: CSAEAPNTGELFF

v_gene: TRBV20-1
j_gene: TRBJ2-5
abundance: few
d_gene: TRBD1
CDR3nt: TGCAGTGCGGGGGACAGGGCAGAAGAGACCCAGTACTTC
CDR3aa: CSAGDRAEETQYF

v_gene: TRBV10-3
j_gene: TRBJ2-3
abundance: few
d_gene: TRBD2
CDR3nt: TGTGCCATCAGTGGGAGGCGGGGGGGCCGCTCCACAGATACGCAGTATTTT
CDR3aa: CAISGRRGGRSTDTQYF

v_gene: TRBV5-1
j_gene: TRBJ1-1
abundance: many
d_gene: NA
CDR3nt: TGCGCCAGCAGCCACGGGAGCCAGAACACTGAAGCTTTCTTT
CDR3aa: CASSHGSQNTEAFF

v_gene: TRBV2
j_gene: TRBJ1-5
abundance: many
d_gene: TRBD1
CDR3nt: TGTGCCAGCAGCGGGACAGCGTATGATCAGCCCCAGCATTTT
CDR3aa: CASSGTAYDQPQHF

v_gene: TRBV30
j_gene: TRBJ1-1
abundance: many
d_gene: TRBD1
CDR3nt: TGTGCCTGGACCCAGGGGGGAACTGAAGCTTTCTTT
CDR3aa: CAWTQGGTEAFF

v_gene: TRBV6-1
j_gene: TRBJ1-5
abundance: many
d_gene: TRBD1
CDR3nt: TGTGCCAGCAGTGAAGCGACAGGGCGGAATCAGCCCCAGCATTTT
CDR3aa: CASSEATGRNQPQHF

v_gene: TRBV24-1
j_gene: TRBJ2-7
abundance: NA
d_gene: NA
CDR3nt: TGTGCCACCAGTGATCCGGGACCGCCCTACGAGCAGTACTTC
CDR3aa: CATSDPGPPYEQYF

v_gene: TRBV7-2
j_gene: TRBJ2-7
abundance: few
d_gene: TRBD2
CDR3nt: TGTGCCAGCAGCTTAGAGTCTAGCGGGGCTTACGAGCAGTACTTC
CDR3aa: CASSLESSGAYEQYF

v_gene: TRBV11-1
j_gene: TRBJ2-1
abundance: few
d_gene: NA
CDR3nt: TGTGCCAGCAGCCAGGGACGCCACAATGAGCAGTTCTTC
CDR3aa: CASSQGRHNEQFF